The 3 T cell receptor beta chains in this list originate from one sample, sequenced in a study of T cells in Graves' hyperthyroidism and ophthalmopathy. What was amplified from RNA transcripts were TCR beta CDR3 regions. TCR CDR3 underwent first-round RT-PCR with the HTBI primer set. Each CDR3 protein gets one entry after TCRdb re-called the multiplex PCR reads with MiXCR. The top ten clones hold about two fifths of a sample with about 500,000 distinct CDR3 sequences, 46% of them seen once. Sequenced: peripheral blood or thyroid tissue (not recorded which). These receptors all come from an adult woman with Graves' disease, either hyperthyroidism or ophthalmopathy (not recorded which).

This clonotype showed up just a few times. The gene calls are TRBV7-9 and TRBJ2-7; 10 bases are shared with TRBD1. The CDR3 has 15 amino acids. Unmatched junction bases numbered 8, after V lost 5 bases and J lost 4 bases. CDR1 is SEHNR, CDR2 FQNEAQ, per germline (reference sequence). The CDR3 loop is CASSHRDRGDYEQYF. For the CDR3, the DNA is TGTGCCAGCAGCCACCGGGACAGGGGAGATTACGAGCAGTACTTC.

This clonotype was detected ten times or more. The chain recombines TRBV4-1 with TRBJ1-1; tentatively, D is TRBD1 (5 bases). CDR3 length: 16 amino acids. The V gene's germline CDR1 is MGHRA and CDR2 YSYEKL. V lost 3 bases to trimming and J lost 1 base, with 15 bases between them. DNA for the CDR3: TGCGCCAGCAGCCAGGGGGAGATCCGCGGGAACACTGAAGCTTTCTTT. This encodes CASSQGEIRGNTEAFF.

Many counts were recorded for this clonotype. This rearrangement joins TRBV12-3 or TRBV12-4 to TRBJ1-2; D is perhaps TRBD1 (6 bases). V lost 6 bases to trimming and J lost 4 bases, with 12 bases between them. The CDR3 contains 13 residues. CDR3 residues: CASRSDRTYGYTF. CDR3 sequence (DNA): TGTGCCAGCAGATCCGACAGGACCTATGGCTACACCTTC.